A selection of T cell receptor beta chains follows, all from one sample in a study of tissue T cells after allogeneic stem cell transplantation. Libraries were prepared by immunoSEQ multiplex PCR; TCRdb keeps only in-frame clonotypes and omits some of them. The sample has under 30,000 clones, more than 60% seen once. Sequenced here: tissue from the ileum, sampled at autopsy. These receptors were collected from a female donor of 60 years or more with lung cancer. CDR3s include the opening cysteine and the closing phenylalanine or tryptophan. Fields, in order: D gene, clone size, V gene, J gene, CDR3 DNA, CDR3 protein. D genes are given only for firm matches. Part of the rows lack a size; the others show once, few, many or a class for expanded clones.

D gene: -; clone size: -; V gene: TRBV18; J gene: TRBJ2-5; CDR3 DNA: TGTGCCAGCTCACCACGGATCAGGGCTAAAGAGACCCAGTACTTC; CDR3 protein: CASSPRIRAKETQYF
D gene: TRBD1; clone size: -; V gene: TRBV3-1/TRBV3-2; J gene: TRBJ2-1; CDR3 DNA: TGTGCCAGCAGCCAAGATAATAACAGGGGGCGTGAGCAGTTCTTC; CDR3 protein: CASSQDNNRGREQFF
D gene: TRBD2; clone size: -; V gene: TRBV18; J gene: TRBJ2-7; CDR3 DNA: TGTGCCAGCTCACCACCAACGGGACTAGCGAGTTCGGGAGAGCAGTACTTC; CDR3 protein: CASSPPTGLASSGEQYF
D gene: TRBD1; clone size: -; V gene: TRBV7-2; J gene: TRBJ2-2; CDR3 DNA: TGTGCCAGCAGCCGCGCTCCGACAGGGGTCGCCGGGGAGCTGTTTTTT; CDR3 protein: CASSRAPTGVAGELFF
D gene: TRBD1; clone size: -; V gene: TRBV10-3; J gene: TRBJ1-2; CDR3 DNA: TGTGCCATCAGTGAGTACGACAGGGAGGGCTATGGCTACACCTTC; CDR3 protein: CAISEYDREGYGYTF
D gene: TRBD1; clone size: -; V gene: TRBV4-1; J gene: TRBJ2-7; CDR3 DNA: TGCGCCAGCAGCCATAAGGGACAGGGAGGTTCCTACGAGCAGTACTTC; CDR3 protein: CASSHKGQGGSYEQYF
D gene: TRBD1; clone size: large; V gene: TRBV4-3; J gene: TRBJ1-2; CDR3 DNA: TGCGCCAGCAGCCAAGTCGGGACAGACTATGGCTACACCTTC; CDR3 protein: CASSQVGTDYGYTF
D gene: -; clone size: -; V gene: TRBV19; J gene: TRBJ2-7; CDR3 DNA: TGTGCCAGTAGTTTAAGGACAGGGAGGGGTGAGCAGTACTTC; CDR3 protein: CASSLRTGRGEQYF
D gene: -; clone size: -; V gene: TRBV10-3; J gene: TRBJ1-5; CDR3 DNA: TGTGCCATCAGTGATAGTCAGGGCAATCAGCCCCAGCATTTT; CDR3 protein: CAISDSQGNQPQHF
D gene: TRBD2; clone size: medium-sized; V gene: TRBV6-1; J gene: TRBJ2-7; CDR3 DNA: TGTGCCAGCAGTGAAACGGGGGGACCCGAGCAGTACTTC; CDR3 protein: CASSETGGPEQYF
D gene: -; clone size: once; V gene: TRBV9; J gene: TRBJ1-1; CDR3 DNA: TGTGCCAGCACCCGTTTAGGGCGGTGGAACACTGAAGCTTTCTTT; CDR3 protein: CASTRLGRWNTEAFF
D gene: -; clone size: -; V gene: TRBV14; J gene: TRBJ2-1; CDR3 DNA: TGTGCCAGCAGTGTACGGGGGCAGCAGTTCTTC; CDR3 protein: CASSVRGQQFF
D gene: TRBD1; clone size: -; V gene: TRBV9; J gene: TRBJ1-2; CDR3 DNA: TGTGCCAGCAGCGTCCGGACAGGCTATGGCTACACCTTC; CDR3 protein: CASSVRTGYGYTF
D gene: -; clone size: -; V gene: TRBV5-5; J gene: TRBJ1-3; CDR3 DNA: TGTGCCAGCAGCAATAGACAGGGAAACACCATATATTTT; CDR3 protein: CASSNRQGNTIYF
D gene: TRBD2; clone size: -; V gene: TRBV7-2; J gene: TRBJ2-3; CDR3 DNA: TGTGCCAGCAAGCGGGGGGGCCCTGAGACAGATACGCAGTATTTT; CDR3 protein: CASKRGGPETDTQYF
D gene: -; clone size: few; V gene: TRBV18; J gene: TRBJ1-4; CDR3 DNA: TGTGCCAGCTCACCGCGACTTGGGGAAAAACTGTTTTTT; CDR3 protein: CASSPRLGEKLFF
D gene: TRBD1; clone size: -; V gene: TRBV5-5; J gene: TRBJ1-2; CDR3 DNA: TGTGCCAGCAGCTTGGAAGTAGGGGGCGCATACGGCTACACCTTC; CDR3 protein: CASSLEVGGAYGYTF